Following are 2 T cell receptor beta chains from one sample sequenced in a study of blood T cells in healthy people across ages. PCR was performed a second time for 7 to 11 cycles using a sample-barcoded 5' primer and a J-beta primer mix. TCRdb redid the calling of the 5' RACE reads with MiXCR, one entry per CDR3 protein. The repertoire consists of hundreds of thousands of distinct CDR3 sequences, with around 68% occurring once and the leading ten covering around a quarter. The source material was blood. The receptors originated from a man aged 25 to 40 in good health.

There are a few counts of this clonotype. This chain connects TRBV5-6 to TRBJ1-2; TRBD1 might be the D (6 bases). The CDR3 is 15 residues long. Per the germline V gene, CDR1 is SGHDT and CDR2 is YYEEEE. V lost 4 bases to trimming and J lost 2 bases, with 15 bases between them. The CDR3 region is CASSPVGGENYGYTF. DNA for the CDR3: TGTGCCAGCAGCCCAGTAGGGGGGGAAAACTATGGCTACACCTTC.

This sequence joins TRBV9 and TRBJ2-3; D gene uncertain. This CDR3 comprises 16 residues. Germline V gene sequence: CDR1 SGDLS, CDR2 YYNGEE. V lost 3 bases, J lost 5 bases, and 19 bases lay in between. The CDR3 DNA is TGTGCCAGCAGCGCCTCGAACAACTACCTTCTAGATACGCAGTATTTT. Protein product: CASSASNNYLLDTQYF.